This T cell receptor beta chain came from a study of response to subunit inactivated influenza vaccine. Whole-study findings and limits: Authors suggested that a seasonal influenza vaccination recruits few new T cells each time.

The CDR3 runs 15 residues. Germline loops: CDR1 MNHNS, CDR2 SASEGT. V was clipped by 1 base and J by 3 bases, with 12 bases between them. This clonotype appeared a few times. What it recognizes is unknown. TCRdb re-analysed the RT-PCR reads in MiXCR, keeping a single row per CDR3 protein. The profile covers a few hundred thousand distinct CDR3 sequences, with approximately 23% appearing a single time and under 13% taken by the ten largest. This material consisted of PBMCs from blood, taken approximately 20 months after vaccination. The TCR was taken from a man in his fifties or sixties who received an inactivated influenza vaccine. The rearrangement links TRBV6-1 to TRBJ1-2; no definite D call. The CDR3 DNA follows: TGTGCCAGCAGTGAAGTAGCAGGTTTTGACTATGGCTACACCTTC. Protein product: CASSEVAGFDYGYTF.